This T cell receptor beta chain comes out of a study of tumour-infiltrating T cells in Burkitt lymphoma. For the study at large: All epidemiological Burkitt lymphoma subtypes were represented in the cohort. Productive clonality predicted overall and progression-free survival.

This clone came up a few times. Profiled with immunoSEQ multiplex PCR; TCRdb holds only in-frame clones, not every one. Among roughly 850 clones listed, around 19% were seen once. The sequence was obtained from a human donor with Burkitt lymphoma. Sequenced: tumor tissue.

In nucleotides, the CDR3 is TGTGCCAGCAGCTTTCGGGATACCACCGGGGAGCTGTTTTTT. This codes for CASSFRDTTGELFF. V is TRBV7-2 and J is TRBJ2-2, with D maybe TRBD2 (5 bases). The CDR3 runs 14 residues. The germline V gene encodes CDR1 SGHTA and CDR2 FQGNSA. Trimming took off 3 bases at V and 4 bases at J, with 9 bases between the two ends.